This TCR beta chain was identified in a study of blood T cell repertoires in COVID-19. For the study at large: The United States, Italy and Spain were the sources of the acute and convalescent COVID-19 samples.

Original methodology: Nucleated cell counts were estimated from reference gene primer amplification. Some clones are missing from TCRdb's copy, which holds only in-frame ones; the method was immunoSEQ multiplex PCR. V and J calls and clone size are copied from that table; D and trimming were computed from the DNA. Of about 59,000 clones in the sample, roughly 85% were seen once. CDR1 KGHSH and CDR2 LQKENI come from the germline V gene. Losses at the gene ends were 3 bases for V and 2 bases for J; bases not matched to a gene: 6. The CDR3 is made up of 15 amino acids. This clone was detected only a few times.

Material: peripheral blood. The sequence was collected from a man aged 60 to 69 with acute or convalescent COVID-19. The chain has TRBV18 and TRBJ2-5, with 7 nucleotides matching TRBD1. As DNA, the CDR3 is TGTGCCAGCTCACCCTCGGACAGGCGACAAGAGACCCAGTACTTC. Amino acids: CASSPSDRRQETQYF.